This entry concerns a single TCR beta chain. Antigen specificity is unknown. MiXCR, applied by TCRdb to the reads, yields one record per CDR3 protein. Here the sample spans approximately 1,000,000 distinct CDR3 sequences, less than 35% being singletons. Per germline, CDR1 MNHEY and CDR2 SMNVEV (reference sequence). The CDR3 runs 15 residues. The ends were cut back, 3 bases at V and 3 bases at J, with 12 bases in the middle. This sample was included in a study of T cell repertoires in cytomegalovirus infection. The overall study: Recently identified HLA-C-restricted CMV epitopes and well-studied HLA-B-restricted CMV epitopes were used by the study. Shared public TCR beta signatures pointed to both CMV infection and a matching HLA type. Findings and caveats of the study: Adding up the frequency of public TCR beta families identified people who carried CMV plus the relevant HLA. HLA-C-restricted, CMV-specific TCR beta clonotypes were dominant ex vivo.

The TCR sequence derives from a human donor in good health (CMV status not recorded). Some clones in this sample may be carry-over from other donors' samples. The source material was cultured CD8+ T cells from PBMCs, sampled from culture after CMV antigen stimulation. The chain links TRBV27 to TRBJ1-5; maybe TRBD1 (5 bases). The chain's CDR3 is CASSFGGRDNQPQHF. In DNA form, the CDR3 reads TGTGCCAGCAGTTTTGGGGGGAGGGACAATCAGCCCCAGCATTTT.